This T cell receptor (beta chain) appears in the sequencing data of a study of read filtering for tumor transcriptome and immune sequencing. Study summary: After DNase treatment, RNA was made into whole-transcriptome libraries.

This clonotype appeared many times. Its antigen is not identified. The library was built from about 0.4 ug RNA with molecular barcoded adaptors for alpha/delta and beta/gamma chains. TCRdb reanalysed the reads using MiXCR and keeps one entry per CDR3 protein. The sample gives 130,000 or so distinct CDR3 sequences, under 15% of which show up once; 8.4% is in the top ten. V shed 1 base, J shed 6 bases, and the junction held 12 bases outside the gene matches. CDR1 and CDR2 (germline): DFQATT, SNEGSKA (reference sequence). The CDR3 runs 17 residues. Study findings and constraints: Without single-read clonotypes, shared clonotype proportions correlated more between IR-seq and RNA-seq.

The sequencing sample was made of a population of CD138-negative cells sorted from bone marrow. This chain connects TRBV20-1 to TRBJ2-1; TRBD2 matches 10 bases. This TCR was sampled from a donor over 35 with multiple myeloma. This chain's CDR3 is CSARGLASGSGVNEQFF. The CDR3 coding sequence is TGCAGTGCTAGAGGATTGGCTAGCGGGAGTGGGGTCAATGAGCAGTTCTTC.